The rows below give T cell receptor beta chains drawn from one sample of a study of Ad26.COV2.S vaccination and SARS-CoV-2 variants. TCRdb's table, derived via immunoSEQ multiplex PCR, lists solely in-frame clones and lacks some. This repertoire shows about 350,000 clones, 65% to 90% found once; its top ten account for about 10%. The input for sequencing was peripheral blood, taken in a trial of Ad26.COV2.S vaccine versus placebo. The receptors come from a person aged 18 to 65 who received the Ad26.COV2.S COVID-19 vaccine or a placebo. CDR3s include the opening cysteine and the closing phenylalanine or tryptophan. The D gene is left open where the match is weak. Rows may omit the clone size; those that give it use once, few, many or a size class.

d_gene	abundance	j_gene	v_gene	CDR3nt	CDR3aa
TRBD2	-	TRBJ2-3	TRBV18	TGTGCCAGCTCACCAACAGGACTAGCGGGCCCCCGGCCAGATACGCAGTATTTT	CASSPTGLAGPRPDTQYF
TRBD2	-	TRBJ2-2	TRBV28	TGTGCCAGCAGTTTAAGCGGGAGGAGGGTCGGGGAGCTGTTTTTT	CASSLSGRRVGELFF
TRBD1	-	TRBJ1-5	TRBV20-1	TGCAGTGCTAGTACCCCAGGGGGCCTCGTACATCAGCCCCAGCATTTT	CSASTPGGLVHQPQHF
-	-	TRBJ1-2	TRBV4-1	TGCGCCAGCAGCCAGGCCGGTGAGAACTATGGCTACACCTTC	CASSQAGENYGYTF
-	-	TRBJ2-7	TRBV5-6	TGTGCCAGCAGCTCATTTACGTGGGCGACGTCCTACGAGCAGTACTTC	CASSSFTWATSYEQYF
TRBD1	once	TRBJ1-2	TRBV5-1	TGCGCCAGCAGCCCTTTAAGACAGGGCTATGGCTACACCTTC	CASSPLRQGYGYTF
TRBD2	-	TRBJ2-1	TRBV28	TGTGCCAGCAGTTTAGGATCTAGCGGGCCCTACAATGAGCAGTTCTTC	CASSLGSSGPYNEQFF
TRBD1	-	TRBJ1-5	TRBV5-1	TGCGCCAGCAGCCCGACAGGGGTGAGCAATCAGCCCCAGCATTTT	CASSPTGVSNQPQHF
-	-	TRBJ1-1	TRBV30	TGTGCCTGGAGTGTCCTTGCAAACACTGAAGCTTTCTTT	CAWSVLANTEAFF
-	once	TRBJ1-2	TRBV6-2/TRBV6-3	TGTGCCAGCAGTTACCGCCCGGCGGGCTACACCTTC	CASSYRPAGYTF
TRBD2	-	TRBJ2-7	TRBV4-1	TGCGCCAGCAGCCGCTCGGGGGGGGGATCCTACGAGCAGTACTTC	CASSRSGGGSYEQYF
TRBD1	-	TRBJ1-4	TRBV5-1	TGCGCCAGCAGCCAGGGACAGGCTAATGAAAAACTGTTTTTT	CASSQGQANEKLFF
-	-	TRBJ1-5	TRBV4-2	TGTGCCAGCAGCCCGGGGGGCGAGGATCAGCCCCAGCATTTT	CASSPGGEDQPQHF
TRBD1	once	TRBJ1-1	TRBV5-4	TGTGCCAGCAGCTTGGACAGGGGTTCCAACACTGAAGCTTTCTTT	CASSLDRGSNTEAFF
-	-	TRBJ2-1	TRBV10-1	TGCGCCAGCAGTGAGGCTTCCAATGAGCAGTTCTTC	CASSEASNEQFF
TRBD2	-	TRBJ2-2	TRBV7-6	TGTGCCAGCAGCGAGTCCGGGACTAGCGCCGGGGAGCTGTTTTTT	CASSESGTSAGELFF
-	-	TRBJ2-7	TRBV5-1	TGCGCCAGCAGCCTCAGGGTTCGAGAGTACGAGCAGTACTTC	CASSLRVREYEQYF
-	once	TRBJ1-2	TRBV29-1	TGCAGCGTTGAACCCTATTACACGGATGGCTACACCTTC	CSVEPYYTDGYTF
-	-	TRBJ2-7	TRBV19	TGTGCCAGTAGGAGGGGCCACGAGCAGTACTTC	CASRRGHEQYF
TRBD2	-	TRBJ2-7	TRBV5-1	TGCGCCAGCAGCCTCACAGCGGGAGGGGATCTCTACGAGCAGTACTTC	CASSLTAGGDLYEQYF
-	-	TRBJ2-3	TRBV24-1	TGTGCCACCGAATCGAGGGCGAGCACAGATACGCAGTATTTT	CATESRASTDTQYF
TRBD2	-	TRBJ2-1	TRBV9	TGTGCCAGCACCAAAACTAGCGGGAGTTCCTACAATGAGCAGTTCTTC	CASTKTSGSSYNEQFF
-	-	TRBJ1-2	TRBV5-1	TGCGCCAGCAGCTTGTTAAGCGATGGGGGCTATGGCTACACCTTC	CASSLLSDGGYGYTF
TRBD1	few	TRBJ1-5	TRBV24-1	TGTGCCACCAGTGCCGCGGGACAGGGGCGAGATCAGCCCCAGCATTTT	CATSAAGQGRDQPQHF
-	-	TRBJ2-1	TRBV19	TGTGCCAGTAGTATCCCAGGGGCCGGCGCCAATGAGCAGTTCTTC	CASSIPGAGANEQFF
TRBD2	many	TRBJ2-7	TRBV27	TGTGCCAGCAGTCGTAGCGGGCCCTACGAGCAGTACTTC	CASSRSGPYEQYF
-	-	TRBJ1-4	TRBV5-4	TGTGCCAGCAGCCAGCAAAACGATCTTAATGAAAAACTGTTTTTT	CASSQQNDLNEKLFF
TRBD2	-	TRBJ2-3	TRBV19	TGTGCCAGTAGGGCTAGCGGCACCACAGATACGCAGTATTTT	CASRASGTTDTQYF
-	-	TRBJ1-3	TRBV9	TGTGCCAGCAGCGTAGAGGGTACACGAAACACCATATATTTT	CASSVEGTRNTIYF
-	-	TRBJ2-1	TRBV12-3/TRBV12-4	TGTGCCAGCAGTTTAGAAAGGGCCGATGAGCAGTTCTTC	CASSLERADEQFF
-	-	TRBJ1-1	TRBV6-6	TGTGCCAGCAGTTACCGGGTCGACGTGAACACTGAAGCTTTCTTT	CASSYRVDVNTEAFF
-	-	TRBJ2-5	TRBV18	TGTGCCAGCTCACCGGGACTTTTTCAAGAGACCCAGTACTTC	CASSPGLFQETQYF
-	-	TRBJ2-2	TRBV9	TGTGCCAGCAGCGTAGGGAGTCGGGGCACCGGGGAGCTGTTTTTT	CASSVGSRGTGELFF
-	-	TRBJ2-7	TRBV4-1	TGCGCCAGCAGCCTAACCCCTGGCCCGGTCTACGAGCAGTACTTC	CASSLTPGPVYEQYF
TRBD1	-	TRBJ1-6	TRBV6-2/TRBV6-3	TGTGCCAGCAGTTACGCCGGGACAGGGAGTAAGGACTATAATTCACCCCTCCACTTT	CASSYAGTGSKDYNSPLHF
-	-	TRBJ2-3	TRBV6-5	TGTGCCAGTTCTGCGGGCCGCAGGGATACGCAGTATTTT	CASSAGRRDTQYF
TRBD1	-	TRBJ1-2	TRBV9	TGTGCCAGCAGCGTAGAGACGCAGGGGGTTTATGGCTACACCTTC	CASSVETQGVYGYTF
TRBD2	-	TRBJ2-5	TRBV28	TGTGCCAGCAGTTTATGGTTCATTGGGAGGGACCAAGAGACCCAGTACTTC	CASSLWFIGRDQETQYF
-	-	TRBJ1-5	TRBV6-5	TGTGCCAGCAGTTACTCGTACCGGGGAAATCAGCCCCAGCATTTT	CASSYSYRGNQPQHF
TRBD2	-	TRBJ2-1	TRBV19	TGTGCCAGTAGTATAACTAGCGGGAGAGATGCCTACAATGAGCAGTTCTTC	CASSITSGRDAYNEQFF
TRBD2	-	TRBJ2-1	TRBV19	TGTGCCAGTAGTAAGACTAGCGGTACCTACAATGAGCAGTTCTTC	CASSKTSGTYNEQFF
-	-	TRBJ1-2	TRBV11-2	TGTGCCAGCAGCTCCCTCGGGGCAATCTATGGCTACACCTTC	CASSSLGAIYGYTF
-	once	TRBJ2-3	TRBV9	TGTGCCAGCAGCGTAGAGGGGTACGGGGCCTCGCAGTATTTT	CASSVEGYGASQYF
TRBD1	-	TRBJ1-2	TRBV7-3	TGTGCCAGCAGCTCCGGGACAGAAGGCTATGGCTACACCTTC	CASSSGTEGYGYTF